Below are 18 T cell receptor beta chains sequenced from a single sample in a study of T cell repertoires in cytomegalovirus infection. Antigens of these TCRs are unknown. Using its own MiXCR run on the reads, TCRdb lists one record per CDR3 protein. Of a few hundred thousand distinct CDR3 sequences in the sample, around 20% were seen once. Sequencing was performed on cultured PBMCs, taken from culture after CMV antigen stimulation. The receptors here all came from a human donor in good health (CMV status not recorded). Some clones in this sample may be carry-over from other donors' samples.

This clonotype was recorded at least ten times. The genes are TRBV2 and TRBJ2-1, with TRBD2 identical over 10 bases. CDR1 and CDR2 from the germline V gene are SNHLY and FYNNEI. After removal of 6 bases from V and 0 bases from J, the junction contained 5 bases not matched to a gene. The CDR3 extends over 16 amino acids. DNA of the CDR3: TGTGCCAGCAGCGGTTCTAGCGGGAGCTCCTACAATGAGCAGTTCTTC. Amino acid sequence: CASSGSSGSSYNEQFF.

The genes are TRBV4-1 and TRBJ1-1, with TRBD1 as a possible D gene (6 bases). The germline CDR1 and CDR2 sequences are MGHRA and YSYEKL. The CDR3 consists of 17 residues. V was pared by 4 bases and J by 4 bases, with 22 bases between. In DNA form, the CDR3 reads TGCGCCAGCAGCCTCCGATTGGGGACAACATTGCCCACTGAAGCTTTCTTT. It translates to CASSLRLGTTLPTEAFF.

The J gene is TRBJ2-1, the V gene TRBV7-8; 8 bases are a match to TRBD2. The CDR3 runs 15 residues. Looked up from germline, CDR1 is SGHVS and CDR2 is FQNEAQ. The J segment lost 6 bases and the V segment lost 2 bases, leaving 6 bases of the junction unmatched. This chain's CDR3 is CASSLTRLASNEQFF. CDR3 coding DNA: TGTGCCAGCAGCTTAACCCGACTAGCGAGCAATGAGCAGTTCTTC.

This clonotype was seen at least ten times. J is TRBJ2-2 and V is TRBV24-1; D possibly corresponds to TRBD2 (5 bases). The V end lost 5 bases, the J end lost 1 base, and 13 bases lay between the germline ends. Germline CDR1 is KGHDR and CDR2 is SFDVKD. The CDR3 extends over 16 amino acids. CDR3 amino acids: CATSGERTLNTGELFF. The CDR3 DNA follows: TGTGCCACCAGTGGAGAGCGGACGTTGAACACCGGGGAGCTGTTTTTT.

This clonotype came up a few times. V is TRBV19 and J is TRBJ2-3; D is unresolved. V dropped 5 bases and J dropped 2 bases, with 14 bases sitting between them. The CDR3 contains 15 residues. Per the germline V gene, CDR1 is LNHDA and CDR2 is SQIVND (reference sequence). Here the CDR3 reads CASSRIAGFTDTQYF. The CDR3 DNA sequence: TGTGCCAGTAGTCGAATAGCTGGTTTCACAGATACGCAGTATTTT. The full variable domain, rest sourced from reference TRBV19 and TRBJ2-3, is DGGITQSPKYLFRKEGQNVTLSCEQNLNHDAMYWYRQDPGQGLRLIYYSQIVNDFQKGDIAEGYSVSREKKESFPLTVTSAQKNPTAFYLCASSRIAGFTDTQYFGPGTRLTVL.

Ten or more counts support this clonotype. This chain joins TRBV11-2 and TRBJ2-1, with D possibly being TRBD1 (6 bases). The CDR3 has 14 residues. The germline gives CDR1 SGHAT, CDR2 FQNNGV. With 4 bases removed from V and 4 bases from J, the gap between germline ends came to 11 bases. Here the CDR3 reads CASSSQGTYNEQFF. The CDR3 coding sequence is TGTGCCAGCAGCTCCCAAGGGACATACAATGAGCAGTTCTTC.

V usage is TRBV6-2 or TRBV6-3 and J usage is TRBJ2-1; 12 bases are shared with TRBD2. The CDR3 covers 18 residues. J gave up 7 bases and V 8 bases, and 18 bases lay outside the gene matches. Germline CDR1 reads MNHEY; CDR2 reads SVGEGT. CDR3 in amino acids: CASGHSTSGSQYWNEQFF. The CDR3 nucleotides are TGTGCCAGCGGACATTCGACTAGCGGGAGCCAATATTGGAATGAGCAGTTCTTC.

This clonotype was detected a few times. This chain connects TRBV7-9 to TRBJ2-7; tentative D call: TRBD2 (5 bases). V was trimmed by 5 bases and J by 7 bases, leaving 18 bases between them. CDR1 is SEHNR and CDR2 is FQNEAQ in the germline V gene (reference sequence). This CDR3 is 14 amino acids long. CDR3 loop: CASSMMGDPTEQYV. The CDR3 DNA follows: TGTGCCAGCAGCATGATGGGAGATCCTACAGAGCAGTACGTC.

The chain joins TRBV12-3 or TRBV12-4 to TRBJ1-5; unclear D gene. The CDR3 is 17 residues long. The V end lost 2 bases, the J end lost 0 bases, and 14 bases lay between the germline ends. CDR3 sequence reads: CASSLYFPGNSNQPQHF. As DNA, the CDR3 is TGTGCCAGCAGTTTATATTTCCCGGGGAATAGCAATCAGCCCCAGCATTTT.

In this sample, this clonotype turned up a few times. V usage is TRBV20-1 and J usage is TRBJ2-1; 11 nucleotides agree with TRBD2. From germline, CDR1 is DFQATT and CDR2 SNEGSKA (reference sequence). After removal of 5 bases from V and 8 bases from J, the junction contained 11 bases not matched to a gene. This CDR3 comprises 15 residues. The DNA of the CDR3 is TGCAGTGCTTCGGGGGTACTAGCGGGAGAAGATGAGCAGTTCTTC. This translates into CSASGVLAGEDEQFF.

This clonotype was observed at least ten times. The rearrangement links TRBV4-2 to TRBJ2-3; 12 bases are a match to TRBD2. This CDR3 is 16 amino acids long. J lost 7 bases, V lost 0 bases, and 5 bases had no gene match. Germline CDR1 LGHNA, CDR2 YNFKEQ. The CDR3 sequence: CASSQDNGLAGHTQYF. As DNA, the CDR3 is TGTGCCAGCAGCCAAGATAATGGACTAGCGGGACATACGCAGTATTTT.

The chain recombines TRBV6-2 or TRBV6-3 with TRBJ1-2; unclear D gene. Germline V CDR1 and CDR2: MNHEY, SVGEGT. Trimming took 7 bases from V and 3 from J, leaving 18 bases between them. This CDR3 contains 15 residues. The CDR3 nucleotides are TGTGCCAGCATTCCGGTTGACAAATCCTACTATGGCTACACCTTC. This translates into CASIPVDKSYYGYTF.

J is TRBJ2-2 and V is TRBV4-3; possible D gene TRBD2, 5 bases. The CDR3 is 17 amino acids. V dropped 0 bases and J dropped 2 bases, with 13 bases sitting between them. Germline-derived CDR1 and CDR2 are LGHNA and YSLEER. CDR3 sequence (DNA): TGCGCCAGCAGCCAAGATCAGAGGGCAACCAACACCGGGGAGCTGTTTTTT. It translates to CASSQDQRATNTGELFF.

The sample holds a few counts of this clonotype. The V and J genes are TRBV4-1 and TRBJ2-2; no clear D. The germline gives CDR1 MGHRA, CDR2 YSYEKL. Deletions cut 4 bases from V and 3 bases from J, with 12 bases between. The CDR3 runs 15 residues. The CDR3 loop reads CASSLNLQYTGELFF. The CDR3 coding sequence is TGCGCCAGCAGCCTAAACCTACAGTACACCGGGGAGCTGTTTTTT.

The J gene is TRBJ2-1, the V gene TRBV20-1; TRBD1 matches at 9 bases. The junction had 5 bases not matched to a gene; V was cut back by 0 bases and J by 5 bases. The CDR3 is 15 residues long. Germline V gene lookup returns CDR1 DFQATT and CDR2 SNEGSKA (reference sequence). CDR3 DNA: TGCAGTGCTAGAGATGTGGGACAGGGTGACAATGAGCAGTTCTTC. Its protein is CSARDVGQGDNEQFF.

The chain employs TRBV7-3 and TRBJ2-3; possible D gene TRBD1, 5 bases. CDR3 length: 15 amino acids. In germline, CDR1 is SGHTA, CDR2 FQGTGA. V was pared by 2 bases and J by 2 bases, with 11 bases between. The CDR3 loop is CASSLLQGYTDTQYF. The DNA for the CDR3 is TGTGCCAGCAGCTTACTGCAGGGTTACACAGATACGCAGTATTTT. Full variable domain (remainder filled in from reference TRBV7-3 and TRBJ2-3): GAGVSQTPSNKVTEKGKYVELRCDPISGHTALYWYRQSLGQGPEFLIYFQGTGAADDSGLPNDRFFAVRPEGSVSTLKIQRTERGDSAVYLCASSLLQGYTDTQYFGPGTRLTVL.

The V call is TRBV12-3 or TRBV12-4, the J call TRBJ2-7; 7 bases agree with TRBD2. CDR3 length: 16 residues. Losses at the gene ends were 0 bases for V and 4 bases for J; bases not matched to a gene: 9. CDR3 in amino acids: CASSLALASGEYEQYF. In DNA form, the CDR3 reads TGTGCCAGCAGTTTAGCGCTGGCAAGCGGGGAATACGAGCAGTACTTC.

The chain couples TRBV12-3 or TRBV12-4 to TRBJ2-3, with D unresolved. The CDR3 covers 16 residues. V was shortened by 0 bases and J by 2 bases, with 12 bases between the two germline ends. CDR3 protein: CASSLALGQDTDTQYF. CDR3 in DNA: TGTGCCAGCAGTTTAGCGCTCGGGCAGGACACAGATACGCAGTATTTT.